This passage covers 2 T cell receptor beta chains from one sample sequenced in a study of Ad26.COV2.S vaccination and SARS-CoV-2 variants. Method: immunoSEQ multiplex PCR; TCRdb's copy keeps in-frame clones and lacks some. The table records about 350,000 clones, approximately 90% of them present only once. Treatment meaning: some 20 received Ad26.COV2.S at low or high dose, single or two shots; about 5 received placebo; per-sample allocation not given. Day 63 following the first vaccine or placebo injection was when the samples were taken. Specimen: peripheral blood, collected in a trial of Ad26.COV2.S vaccine versus placebo. These receptor sequences come from a person aged 18-65 years who received the Ad26.COV2.S COVID-19 vaccine or a placebo.

The chain joins TRBV28 to TRBJ2-7; 10 nucleotides agree with TRBD1. Germline lookup yields CDR1 MDHEN and CDR2 SYDVKM. The V and J ends lost 5 bases and 0 bases, in that order; junction bases with no gene match: 4. The CDR3 consists of 15 residues. The CDR3 protein is CASSPGTGASYEQYF. DNA of the CDR3: TGTGCCAGCAGTCCCGGGACAGGGGCCTCCTACGAGCAGTACTTC.

V usage is TRBV10-3 and J usage is TRBJ2-5; D is undetermined. This CDR3 has 13 amino acids. V gave up 2 bases and J gave up 2 bases, with 6 bases separating them. The germline V gene has CDR1 ENHRY and CDR2 SYGVKD. The chain's CDR3 is CAISETVQETQYF. For the CDR3, the DNA is TGTGCCATCAGTGAGACAGTACAAGAGACCCAGTACTTC.